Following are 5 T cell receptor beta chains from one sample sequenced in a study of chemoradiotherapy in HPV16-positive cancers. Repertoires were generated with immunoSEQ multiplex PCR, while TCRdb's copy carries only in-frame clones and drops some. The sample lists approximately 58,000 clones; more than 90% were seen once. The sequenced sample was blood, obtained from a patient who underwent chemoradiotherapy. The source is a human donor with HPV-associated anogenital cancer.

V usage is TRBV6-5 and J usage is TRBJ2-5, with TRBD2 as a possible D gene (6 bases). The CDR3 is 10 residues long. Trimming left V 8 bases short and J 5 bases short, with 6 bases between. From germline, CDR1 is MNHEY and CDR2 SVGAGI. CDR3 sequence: CASGRETQYF. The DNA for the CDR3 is TGTGCCAGCGGGAGGGAGACCCAGTACTTC.

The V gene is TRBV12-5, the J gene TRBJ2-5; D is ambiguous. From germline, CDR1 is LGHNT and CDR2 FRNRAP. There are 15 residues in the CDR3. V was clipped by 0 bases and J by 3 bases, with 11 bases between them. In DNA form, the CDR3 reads TGTGCTAGTGGTTTGGTAGAAGCACAGAAAGAGACCCAGTACTTC. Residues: CASGLVEAQKETQYF.

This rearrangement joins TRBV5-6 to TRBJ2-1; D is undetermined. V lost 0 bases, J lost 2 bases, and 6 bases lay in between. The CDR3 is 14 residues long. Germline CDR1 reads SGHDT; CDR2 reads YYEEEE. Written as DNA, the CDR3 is TGTGCCAGCAGCTTGGGAAGGCCCTACAATGAGCAGTTCTTC. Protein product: CASSLGRPYNEQFF.

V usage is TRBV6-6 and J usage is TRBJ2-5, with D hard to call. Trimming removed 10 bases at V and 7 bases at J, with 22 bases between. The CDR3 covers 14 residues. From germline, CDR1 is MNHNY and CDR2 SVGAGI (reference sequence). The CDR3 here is CATTPTGSSGTQYF. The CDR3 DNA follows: TGTGCCACCACCCCTACCGGATCATCCGGGACCCAGTACTTC.

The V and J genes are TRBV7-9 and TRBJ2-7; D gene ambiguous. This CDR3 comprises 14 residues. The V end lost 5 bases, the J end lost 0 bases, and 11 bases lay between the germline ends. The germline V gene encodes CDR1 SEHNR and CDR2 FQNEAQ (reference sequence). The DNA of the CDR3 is TGTGCCAGCAGCGTGACCGGGTCCTCCTACGAGCAGTACTTC. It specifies CASSVTGSSYEQYF.